This TCR beta chain was obtained from a study of T cells in Graves' hyperthyroidism and ophthalmopathy. In this sample, this clonotype turned up a few times. Trimming removed 3 bases from V and 4 bases from J; junction bases left unmatched: 2. This CDR3 is 14 amino acids long. The germline CDR1 and CDR2 sequences are LGHDT and YNNKEL (reference sequence). RNA transcripts were the template for amplifying TCR beta CDR3 regions. TCR CDR3 regions were first amplified by RT-PCR with HTBI primers. MiXCR was run by TCRdb on the multiplex PCR reads, yielding one entry per CDR3 protein. Seen here are 340,000 or so distinct CDR3 sequences, approximately 17% observed once, and the top ten hold around 33%.

The V call is TRBV3-1, the J call TRBJ2-3; 9 bases match TRBD1. The sequence was collected from a man younger than 40 with Graves' hyperthyroidism. Sequencing used blood. CDR3 in amino acids: CASSQRTGADTQYF. CDR3 bases: TGTGCCAGCAGCCAGCGGACAGGGGCAGATACGCAGTATTTT.